These 31 T cell receptor beta chains came from one sample sequenced in a study of identical twins. TCRdb re-called the 5' RACE reads with MiXCR, one entry per CDR3 protein. The sample contains hundreds of thousands of distinct CDR3 sequences, 24% of which appear only once. The same specimen was also included in a second study, on T cells expressing NK-cell markers.

The sequenced sample consisted of CD4+ T cells sorted from blood. These receptor sequences come from a woman between 18 and 29 years old in good health.

V and J are TRBV12-3 or TRBV12-4 and TRBJ2-3; TRBD2 aligns across 14 bases. J was trimmed by 4 bases and V by 5 bases; bases with no gene match: 2. The CDR3 loop spans 15 amino acids. CDR3: CASSKTSGRADTQYF. The CDR3 bases are TGTGCCAGCAGTAAGACTAGCGGGAGGGCAGATACGCAGTATTTT.

The chain links TRBV20-1 to TRBJ1-1; tentatively, D is TRBD1 (5 bases). The CDR3 is 16 amino acids. In germline, CDR1 is DFQATT, CDR2 SNEGSKA (reference sequence). With 3 bases removed from V and 1 base from J, the gap between germline ends came to 18 bases. This CDR3 is CSASPSNRYRNTEAFF. The CDR3 DNA sequence: TGCAGTGCTAGTCCCTCGAACAGGTATAGGAACACTGAAGCTTTCTTT.

The V and J genes are TRBV12-3 or TRBV12-4 and TRBJ1-3, with D hard to call. V lost 3 bases and J 0 bases, leaving 12 bases between the germline ends. The CDR3 consists of 16 residues. The DNA of the CDR3 is TGTGCCAGCAGTTTGGGTCGCCAGTTCTCTGGAAACACCATATATTTT. Its translation: CASSLGRQFSGNTIYF.

In its sample, this clonotype was seen a few times. The chain links TRBV12-3 or TRBV12-4 to TRBJ2-7; the match to TRBD2 covers 7 bases. Trimming cost V 4 bases and J 4 bases; bases outside gene matches: 10. This CDR3 is built from 15 residues. Written as DNA, the CDR3 is TGTGCCAGCAGTTCCCGAGGCGGGAGTGTTTACGAGCAGTACTTC. This encodes CASSSRGGSVYEQYF.

The J gene is TRBJ2-7, the V gene TRBV3-1; D is undetermined. Trimming removed 1 base from V and 7 bases from J, with 5 bases in between. Germline-derived CDR1 and CDR2 are LGHDT and YNNKEL (reference sequence). The CDR3 has 11 residues. CDR3 loop: CASSQGWEQYF. CDR3 bases: TGTGCCAGCAGCCAAGGTTGGGAGCAGTACTTC.

The chain employs TRBV7-6 and TRBJ2-6, with 11 bases that match TRBD1. Germline CDR1 and CDR2: SGHVS and FNYEAQ. After removal of 3 bases from V and 2 bases from J, the junction contained 3 bases not matched to a gene. This CDR3 is 17 amino acids long. The DNA for the CDR3 is TGTGCCAGCAGCTTTCTGGGACAGGGGGCTGGGGCCAACGTCCTGACTTTC. This encodes CASSFLGQGAGANVLTF.

This clonotype has at least ten counts. V gene TRBV20-1 combines with J gene TRBJ1-5; 8 nucleotides align to TRBD1. The CDR3 spans 15 residues. The V and J ends lost 3 bases and 7 bases, in that order; junction bases with no gene match: 11. Germline V gene sequence: CDR1 DFQATT, CDR2 SNEGSKA (reference sequence). The CDR3 spells CSASDRGDWEQPQHF. The DNA of the CDR3 is TGCAGTGCTAGTGACAGGGGAGACTGGGAACAGCCCCAGCATTTT.

The J gene is TRBJ1-2, the V gene TRBV4-3, with 9 nucleotides matching TRBD1. CDR3 length: 15 amino acids. Germline values: CDR1 LGHNA, CDR2 YSLEER. The junction had 7 bases not matched to a gene; V was cut back by 3 bases and J by 5 bases. This CDR3 reads CASSHPGTGFYGYTF. The CDR3 DNA follows: TGCGCCAGCAGCCACCCCGGGACAGGGTTTTATGGCTACACCTTC.

A few counts support this clonotype. The chain couples TRBV27 to TRBJ1-6; 7 bases match TRBD1. Germline V CDR1 and CDR2: MNHEY, SMNVEV (reference sequence). The CDR3 runs 15 residues. J gave up 7 bases and V 6 bases, and 9 bases lay outside the gene matches. The CDR3 region has the DNA TGTGCCAGCAGGGTCCCGGGACAGATAAATTCACCCCTCCACTTT. This encodes CASRVPGQINSPLHF.

This clonotype came up a few times. This chain joins TRBV20-1 and TRBJ2-2, with D uncertain. This CDR3 comprises 12 residues. Trimming left V 3 bases short and J 6 bases short, with 8 bases between. In germline, CDR1 is DFQATT, CDR2 SNEGSKA (reference sequence). The CDR3 bases are TGCAGTGCTAGCGACCAGGCCGGGGAGCTGTTTTTT. It translates to CSASDQAGELFF.

The DNA for the CDR3 is TGTGCCAGCAGTGAAATCGCAGGGGGCAACGAGCAGTACTTC. Its translation: CASSEIAGGNEQYF. The V call is TRBV6-1, the J call TRBJ2-7, with 8 bases fitting TRBD1. Germline CDR1 is MNHNS and CDR2 is SASEGT. Germline trimming cut 2 bases from V and 5 bases from J; bases unmatched to any gene: 5. The length of the CDR3 is 14 residues.

This clonotype was counted between two and nine times. V and J are TRBV11-2 and TRBJ1-1; D perhaps matches TRBD1 (6 bases). The CDR3 is 13 residues long. V was shortened by 5 bases and J by 4 bases, with 11 bases between the two germline ends. Looked up from germline, CDR1 is SGHAT and CDR2 is FQNNGV. The CDR3, as DNA: TGTGCCAGCAGCCGAGAACAGGGCACTGAAGCTTTCTTT. Encoded protein: CASSREQGTEAFF.

This clonotype has only a few counts. The chain uses TRBV7-6 and TRBJ1-4; D remains unclear. V lost 4 bases to trimming and J lost 8 bases, with 11 bases between them. The CDR3 consists of 13 residues. Germline V lookup: CDR1 SGHVS, CDR2 FNYEAQ. The CDR3 loop is CASSSRMGEKLFF. For the CDR3, the DNA is TGTGCCAGCAGCTCCCGGATGGGGGAAAAACTGTTTTTT.

This clonotype came up a few times. This rearrangement joins TRBV21-1 to TRBJ2-7. TRBV21-1 is shown as a pseudogene. The CDR3 has 15 amino acids. The CDR3 loop is CASREQRTKYYEQYF. CDR3 sequence (DNA): TGTGCCAGCAGAGAACAGCGAACCAAATACTACGAGCAGTACTTC.

The chain employs TRBV10-3 and TRBJ2-7, with 9 bases fitting TRBD2. With 3 bases clipped from V and 4 bases from J, the junction kept 7 bases outside the gene matches. This CDR3 contains 15 residues. CDR1 is ENHRY, CDR2 SYGVKD, per germline. CDR3 region: CAISEVGTSRYEQYF. The CDR3 DNA is TGTGCCATCAGTGAAGTTGGGACTAGCCGGTACGAGCAGTACTTC.

This clonotype was observed a handful of times. This chain uses TRBV12-3 or TRBV12-4 with TRBJ2-4; D may match TRBD1 or TRBD2 (5 bases each). V lost 6 bases and J lost 8, with 17 bases in between. CDR3 size: 14 residues. CDR3 amino acids: CASSSRVGVDIQYF. DNA of the CDR3: TGTGCCAGCAGCTCCCGAGTGGGGGTGGACATTCAGTACTTC.

J is TRBJ1-1 and V is TRBV15, with a tentative D call TRBD1 (6 bases). The CDR3 has 14 residues. V was trimmed by 5 bases and J by 8 bases, leaving 18 bases between them. Germline V gene lookup returns CDR1 LNHNV and CDR2 YYDKDF (reference sequence). CDR3 loop: CATSALRGAEEAFF. In DNA form, the CDR3 reads TGTGCCACCAGCGCTCTACGGGGGGCAGAAGAAGCTTTCTTT. The entire variable domain, with the rest obtained from reference TRBV15 and TRBJ1-1, is as follows: DAMVIQNPRYQVTQFGKPVTLSCSQTLNHNVMYWYQQKSSQAPKLLFHYYDKDFNNEADTPDNFQSRRPNTSFCFLDIRSPGLGDTAMYLCATSALRGAEEAFFGQGTRLTVV.

The chain has TRBV12-3 or TRBV12-4 and TRBJ2-1; 7 bases map to TRBD2. The CDR3 sequence is 16 residues long. J lost 0 bases, V lost 6 bases, and 8 bases had no gene match. CDR3 nucleotides: TGTGCCAGCAGCCGCGGACTAGTAAGCTCCTACAATGAGCAGTTCTTC. This encodes CASSRGLVSSYNEQFF.

The CDR3 DNA reads TGTGCCAGCGGACAGGGTAGTCAGCCCCAGCATTTT. Its protein product is CASGQGSQPQHF. This chain connects TRBV6-5 to TRBJ1-5; 8 bases align to TRBD1. CDR1 is MNHEY, CDR2 SVGAGI, per germline. V was pared by 8 bases and J by 6 bases, with 3 bases of the junction left unmatched. The CDR3 spans 12 residues.

In DNA, the CDR3 is TGCGAAGCGGGAGTTGCGAACACCGGGGAGCTGTTTTTT. Translating it yields CEAGVANTGELFF. The chain has TRBV20-1 and TRBJ2-2; TRBD2 matches 8 bases. The V gene's germline CDR1 is DFQATT and CDR2 SNEGSKA (reference sequence). The CDR3 has 13 amino acids.

V is TRBV3-1 and J is TRBJ1-1; unclear D gene. CDR3 length equals 14 residues. V was pared by 4 bases and J by 7 bases, with 16 bases between. Germline V lookup: CDR1 LGHDT, CDR2 YNNKEL (reference sequence). The CDR3 loop reads CASSPRRSKVEAFF. Written as DNA, the CDR3 is TGTGCCAGCAGCCCCAGAAGGTCCAAGGTTGAAGCTTTCTTT.

This clonotype appeared a single time. The junction and the germline gene differ at one end; a read error may be behind it. The chain uses TRBV29-1 and TRBJ1-1; 8 bases are a match to TRBD1. The CDR3 consists of 11 residues. Germline lookup yields CDR1 SQVTM and CDR2 ANQGSEA. The CDR3 reads CSVLTVRGPSF. CDR3 nucleotides: TGCAGCGTTCTCACCGTCAGGGGGCCAAGCTTT. Together with reference TRBV29-1 and TRBJ1-1, the CDR3 gives the full variable domain: SAVISQKPSRDICQRGTSLTIQCQVDSQVTMMFWYRQQPGQSLTLIATANQGSEATYESGFVIDKFPISRPNLTFSTLTVSNMSPEDSSIYLCSVLTVRGPSFGQGTRLTVV.

This clonotype came up a few times. The chain uses TRBV27 and TRBJ1-5, with D possibly TRBD1 on 6 matching bases. V lost 3 bases to trimming and J lost 6 bases, with 9 bases between them. The CDR3 sequence is 13 residues long. From germline, CDR1 is MNHEY and CDR2 SMNVEV (reference sequence). The CDR3 DNA reads TGTGCCAGCAGTTTCCAGGGGTTTCAGCCCCAGCATTTT. Residues: CASSFQGFQPQHF.

This clonotype was counted only a few times. This chain links TRBV5-1 with TRBJ2-3, with 9 bases lining up with TRBD1. Germline values: CDR1 SGHRS, CDR2 YFSETQ. The J segment lost 3 bases and the V segment lost 4 bases, leaving 6 bases of the junction unmatched. The CDR3 length is 15 residues. The CDR3 nucleotides are TGCGCCAGCAGCCTACAGGGGGCTCCTACAGATACGCAGTATTTT. Translation gives CASSLQGAPTDTQYF.

The V call is TRBV11-2, the J call TRBJ2-7; D gene uncertain. The CDR3 covers 14 residues. Trimming left V 0 bases short and J 6 bases short, with 12 bases between. Germline values: CDR1 SGHAT, CDR2 FQNNGV. This chain's CDR3 is CASSLEGLGSEQYF. In nucleotides, the CDR3 is TGTGCCAGCAGCTTAGAGGGCCTGGGGTCCGAGCAGTACTTC.

V is TRBV7-9 and J is TRBJ1-1; a weak D match, TRBD1 (6 bases). V was cut by 4 bases and J by 11 bases, with 14 bases left in between. The CDR3 covers 12 residues. Per the germline V gene, CDR1 is SEHNR and CDR2 is FQNEAQ (reference sequence). CDR3 in DNA: TGTGCCAGCAGCTCGCAGGGGTTGAAGGCTTTCTTT. It encodes CASSSQGLKAFF.

This clonotype was detected a few times. DNA of the CDR3: TGTGCCAGCAGCCCCTGGGGACAGCAAGACTACGAGCAGTACTTC. Amino acids: CASSPWGQQDYEQYF. The chain carries TRBV7-3 and TRBJ2-7; 7 bases map to TRBD1. Germline lookup yields CDR1 SGHTA and CDR2 FQGTGA. V lost 5 bases to trimming and J lost 3 bases; unmatched junction nucleotides: 10. The CDR3 contains 15 residues. Filled out from reference TRBV7-3 and TRBJ2-7, the complete variable domain reads GAGVSQTPSNKVTEKGKYVELRCDPISGHTALYWYRQSLGQGPEFLIYFQGTGAADDSGLPNDRFFAVRPEGSVSTLKIQRTERGDSAVYLCASSPWGQQDYEQYFGPGTRLTVT.

This clonotype turned up a few times. The V and J genes are TRBV11-2 and TRBJ2-3; D ambiguous. Per germline, CDR1 SGHAT and CDR2 FQNNGV. The CDR3 runs 13 residues. The V and J ends lost 1 base and 2 bases respectively, with 4 bases between them. CDR3 DNA: TGTGCCAGCAGCTTAGGCTACACAGATACGCAGTATTTT. This encodes CASSLGYTDTQYF.

The chain employs TRBV28 and TRBJ2-1, with D unclear. Looked up from germline, CDR1 is MDHEN and CDR2 is SYDVKM. The CDR3 loop spans 16 amino acids. V was cut by 7 bases and J by 4 bases, with 20 bases left in between. Here the CDR3 DNA reads TGTGCCAGCAACATCGGGTTTTACGCCACGTACAATGAGCAGTTCTTC. It is translated as CASNIGFYATYNEQFF.

About this clonotype itself: One end of the junction is discordant with germline, which a read error may explain. This sequence joins TRBV12-3 or TRBV12-4 and TRBJ2-1; D gene unclear. The CDR3 consists of 11 residues. CDR3 sequence (DNA): TGTGCCAGCAGTATTCTCGGCCCCCTGGTCTTC. This sequence encodes CASSILGPLVF.

This chain links TRBV20-1 with TRBJ2-7, with 8 bases that match TRBD2. The CDR3 spans 13 residues. Germline V gene data show CDR1 as DFQATT and CDR2 as SNEGSKA (reference sequence). The trim removed 6 bases at V and 4 bases at J, leaving 8 bases unmatched. The DNA of the CDR3 is TGCAGTGCGACAGGACTAGCCCGTTACGAGCAGTACTTC. Amino acids: CSATGLARYEQYF.